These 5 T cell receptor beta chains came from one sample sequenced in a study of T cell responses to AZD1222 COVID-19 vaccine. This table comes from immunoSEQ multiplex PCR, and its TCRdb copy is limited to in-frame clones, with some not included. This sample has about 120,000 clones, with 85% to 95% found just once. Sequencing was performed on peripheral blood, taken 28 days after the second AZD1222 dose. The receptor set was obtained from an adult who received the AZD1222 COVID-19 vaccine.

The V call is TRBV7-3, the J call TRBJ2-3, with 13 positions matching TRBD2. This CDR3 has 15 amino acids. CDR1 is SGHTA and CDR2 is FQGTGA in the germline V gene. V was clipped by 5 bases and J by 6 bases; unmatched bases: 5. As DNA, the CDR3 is TGTGCCAGCAGCCCGGCGACTAGCGGGAGGGATACGCAGTATTTT. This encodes CASSPATSGRDTQYF.

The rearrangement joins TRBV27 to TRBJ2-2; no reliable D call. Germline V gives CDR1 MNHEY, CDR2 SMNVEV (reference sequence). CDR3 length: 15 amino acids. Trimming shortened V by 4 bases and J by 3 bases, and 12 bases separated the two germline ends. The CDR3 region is CASSWGSSYTGELFF. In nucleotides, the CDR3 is TGTGCCAGCAGTTGGGGTAGCAGTTACACCGGGGAGCTGTTTTTT.

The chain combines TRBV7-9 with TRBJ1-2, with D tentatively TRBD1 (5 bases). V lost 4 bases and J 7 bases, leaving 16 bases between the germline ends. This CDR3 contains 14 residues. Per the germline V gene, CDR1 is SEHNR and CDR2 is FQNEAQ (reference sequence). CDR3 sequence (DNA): TGTGCCAGCAGCTCCCGGATGTTTGGGGGTGGCTACACCTTC. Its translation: CASSSRMFGGGYTF.

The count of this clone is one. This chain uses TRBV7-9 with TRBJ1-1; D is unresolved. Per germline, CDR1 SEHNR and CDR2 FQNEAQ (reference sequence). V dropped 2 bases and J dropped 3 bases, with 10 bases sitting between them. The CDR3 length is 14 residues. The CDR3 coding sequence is TGTGCCAGCAGCTTAACCCAAGGGTACACTGAAGCTTTCTTT. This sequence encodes CASSLTQGYTEAFF.

CDR3 DNA: TGTGCCAGCAGCTTGACCTTTGCCTCTGGAAACACCATATATTTT. Translation: CASSLTFASGNTIYF. The chain couples TRBV7-2 to TRBJ1-3, with unresolved D. The CDR3 has 15 residues. Deletions cut 3 bases from V and 0 bases from J, with 9 bases between. Germline CDR1 reads SGHTA; CDR2 reads FQGNSA.